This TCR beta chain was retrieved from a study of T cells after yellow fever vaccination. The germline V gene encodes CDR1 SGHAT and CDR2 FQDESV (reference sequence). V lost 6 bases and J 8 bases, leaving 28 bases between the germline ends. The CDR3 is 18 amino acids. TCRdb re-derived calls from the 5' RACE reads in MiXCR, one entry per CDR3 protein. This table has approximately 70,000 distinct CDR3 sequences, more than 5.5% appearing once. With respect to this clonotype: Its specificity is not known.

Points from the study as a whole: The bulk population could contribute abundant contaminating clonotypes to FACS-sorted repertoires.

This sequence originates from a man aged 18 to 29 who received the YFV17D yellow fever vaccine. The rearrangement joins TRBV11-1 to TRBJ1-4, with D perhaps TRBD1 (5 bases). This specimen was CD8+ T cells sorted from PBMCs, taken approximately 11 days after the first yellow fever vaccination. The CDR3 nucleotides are TGTGCCAGCAGTGATGAAAGAAGTGGGGGGAGAGTGCGGGAAAAACTGTTTTTT. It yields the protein CASSDERSGGRVREKLFF.